This TCR beta chain was sequenced in a study of blood T cell repertoires in COVID-19. Profiled with immunoSEQ multiplex PCR; TCRdb holds only in-frame clones, not every one. The table shows about 100,000 clones, with about 93% occurring only once. The V gene lost 4 bases and the J gene lost 7 bases, with 29 bases spanning the gap. Germline V gives CDR1 SGHDT, CDR2 YYEEEE. This CDR3 has 18 amino acids. This receptor was obtained from a woman aged 30 to 39 with acute or convalescent COVID-19. The V call is TRBV5-6, the J call TRBJ1-2, with D tentatively TRBD1 (5 bases). Specimen: peripheral blood. As DNA, the CDR3 is TGTGCCAGCAGCCATAAACTTAAACAGGTTCGGAGTGAGGTTGGCTACACCTTC. Its translation is CASSHKLKQVRSEVGYTF.